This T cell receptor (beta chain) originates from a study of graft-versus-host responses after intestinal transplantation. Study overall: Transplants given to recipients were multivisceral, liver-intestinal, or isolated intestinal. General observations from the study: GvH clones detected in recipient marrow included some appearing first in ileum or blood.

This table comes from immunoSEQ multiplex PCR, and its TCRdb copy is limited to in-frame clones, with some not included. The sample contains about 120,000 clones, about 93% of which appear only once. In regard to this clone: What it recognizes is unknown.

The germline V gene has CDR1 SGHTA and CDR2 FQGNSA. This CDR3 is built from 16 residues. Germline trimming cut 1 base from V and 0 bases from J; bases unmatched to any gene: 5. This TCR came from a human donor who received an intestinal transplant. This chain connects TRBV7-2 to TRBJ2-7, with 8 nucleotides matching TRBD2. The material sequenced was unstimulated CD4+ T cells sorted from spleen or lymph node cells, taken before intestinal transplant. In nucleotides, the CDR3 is TGTGCCAGCAGCTTAGAAGGCGGGAGGCCCTCCTACGAGCAGTACTTC. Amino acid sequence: CASSLEGGRPSYEQYF.